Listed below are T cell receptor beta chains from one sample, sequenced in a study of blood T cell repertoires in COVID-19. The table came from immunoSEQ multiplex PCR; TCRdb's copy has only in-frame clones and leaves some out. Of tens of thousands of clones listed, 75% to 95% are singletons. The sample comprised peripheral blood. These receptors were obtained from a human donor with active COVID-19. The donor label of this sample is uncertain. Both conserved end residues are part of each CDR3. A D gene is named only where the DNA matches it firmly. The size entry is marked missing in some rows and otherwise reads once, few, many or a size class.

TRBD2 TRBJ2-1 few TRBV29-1 CSVDLAGALYNEQFF TGCAGCGTTGATTTGGCGGGAGCCCTGTACAATGAGCAGTTCTTC
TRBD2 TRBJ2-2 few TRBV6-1 CASSGLAGGRGTGELFF TGTGCCAGCAGTGGACTAGCGGGAGGGCGAGGCACCGGGGAGCTGTTTTTT
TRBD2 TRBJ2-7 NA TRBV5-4 CASSPKREGSEQYF TGTGCCAGCAGCCCAAAGCGGGAGGGGAGCGAGCAGTACTTC
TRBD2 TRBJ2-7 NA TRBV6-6 CASSTTSGRTYEQYF TGTGCCAGCAGTACGACTAGCGGGAGAACTTACGAGCAGTACTTC
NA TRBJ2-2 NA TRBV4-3 CASSQKIQGGNTGELFF TGCGCCAGCAGCCAAAAAATCCAGGGGGGGAACACCGGGGAGCTGTTTTTT
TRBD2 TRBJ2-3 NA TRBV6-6 CASSTSASTDTQYF TGTGCCAGCAGTACTAGCGCGAGCACAGATACGCAGTATTTT
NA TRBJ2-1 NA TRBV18 CASSPSVENEQFF TGTGCCAGCTCACCATCAGTCGAAAATGAGCAGTTCTTC
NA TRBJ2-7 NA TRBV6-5 CASNLMGLMDEQYF TGTGCCAGCAACCTTATGGGCCTGATGGACGAGCAGTACTTC
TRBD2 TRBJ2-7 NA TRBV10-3 CAPRRNREGLCEQYF TGTGCCCCAAGGAGAAATCGGGAGGGCCTGTGCGAGCAGTACTTC
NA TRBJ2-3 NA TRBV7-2 CASSLTADPDTQYF TGTGCCAGCAGCTTAACAGCGGACCCAGATACGCAGTATTTT
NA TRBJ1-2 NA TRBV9 CASSSTTGNGYTF TGTGCCAGCAGCTCAACCACAGGGAATGGCTACACCTTC
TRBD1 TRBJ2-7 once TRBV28 CASSPETGGVYEQYF TGTGCCAGCAGTCCAGAGACAGGGGGGGTCTACGAGCAGTACTTC
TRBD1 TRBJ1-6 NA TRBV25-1 CASSRTGASPLHF TGTGCCAGCAGTAGGACAGGGGCCTCACCCCTCCACTTT
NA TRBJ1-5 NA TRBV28 CASSFSPEWGGRNQPQHF TGTGCCAGCAGTTTCTCACCTGAGTGGGGAGGAAGGAATCAGCCCCAGCATTTT
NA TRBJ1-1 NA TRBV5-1 CASSPILRERNTEAFF TGCGCCAGCAGCCCAATTCTCAGGGAAAGGAACACTGAAGCTTTCTTT
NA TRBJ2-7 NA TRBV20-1 CSASSGHEQYF TGCAGTGCTAGTAGCGGCCACGAGCAGTACTTC
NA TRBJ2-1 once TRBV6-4 CASSDSEEAPEQFF TGTGCCAGCAGTGACTCAGAGGAAGCACCGGAGCAGTTCTTC
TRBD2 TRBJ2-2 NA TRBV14 CASSQDRDYPTGELFF TGTGCCAGCAGCCAAGATCGGGACTATCCCACCGGGGAGCTGTTTTTT
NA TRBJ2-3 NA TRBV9 CASSVRPTSTDTQYF TGTGCCAGCAGCGTAAGGCCGACTAGCACAGATACGCAGTATTTT
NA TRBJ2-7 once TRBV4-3 CASSQGKGARDSQYF TGCGCCAGCAGCCAAGGAAAGGGGGCGAGGGACTCACAGTACTTC
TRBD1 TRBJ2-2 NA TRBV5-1 CASSLAGTGLTGELFF TGCGCCAGCAGCTTGGCCGGGACAGGGCTCACCGGGGAGCTGTTTTTT
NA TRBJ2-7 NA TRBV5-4 CASSMDNRYEQYF TGTGCCAGCAGCATGGACAACAGGTACGAGCAGTACTTC
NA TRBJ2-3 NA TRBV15 CATSRDASPTDTQYF TGTGCCACCAGCAGAGATGCCAGTCCCACAGATACGCAGTATTTT
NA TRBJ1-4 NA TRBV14 CASSRGNNEKLFF TGTGCCAGCAGCCGCGGCAATAATGAAAAACTGTTTTTT
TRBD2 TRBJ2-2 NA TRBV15 CATSRVAGDGELFF TGTGCCACCAGCAGAGTAGCGGGAGATGGGGAGCTGTTTTTT
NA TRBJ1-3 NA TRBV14 CASSQALGNTIYF TGTGCCAGCAGCCAAGCCTTAGGAAACACCATATATTTT
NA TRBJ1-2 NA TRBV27 CASSFFPQGGYTF TGTGCCAGCAGTTTTTTCCCCCAGGGGGGCTACACCTTC
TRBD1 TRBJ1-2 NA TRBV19 CASSADRGRNGYTF TGTGCCAGTAGTGCCGACAGGGGGCGGAATGGCTACACCTTC
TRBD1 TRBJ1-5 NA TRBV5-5 CASSPGQGGKQPQHF TGTGCCAGCAGCCCGGGACAGGGCGGAAAACAGCCCCAGCATTTT
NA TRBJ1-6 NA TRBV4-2 CASSQGFQDKNSPLHF TGTGCCAGCAGCCAAGGGTTCCAGGACAAAAATTCACCCCTCCACTTT
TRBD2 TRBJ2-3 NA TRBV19 CASSTPGTSFGTQYF TGTGCCAGTAGTACTCCCGGGACTAGCTTTGGTACGCAGTATTTT
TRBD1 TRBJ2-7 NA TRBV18 CASSRQGLSDEQYF TGTGCCAGCTCACGACAGGGGCTTTCCGACGAGCAGTACTTC
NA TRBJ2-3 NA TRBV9 CASSVAGGSYTDTQYF TGTGCCAGCAGCGTAGCCGGGGGATCCTACACAGATACGCAGTATTTT
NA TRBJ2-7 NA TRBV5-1 CATSVGGVRSYEQYF TGCGCCACCTCAGTTGGCGGGGTTCGATCCTACGAGCAGTACTTC
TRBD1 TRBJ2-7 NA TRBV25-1 CASSPQGRSSYEQYF TGTGCCAGCAGCCCACAGGGGAGATCGTCCTACGAGCAGTACTTC
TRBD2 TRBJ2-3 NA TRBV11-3 CASSLDLTSGPDTQYF TGTGCCAGCAGCTTAGACCTAACTAGCGGCCCAGATACGCAGTATTTT
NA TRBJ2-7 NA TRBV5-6 CASSETVRLRYEQYF TGTGCCAGCAGCGAAACCGTTAGACTCCGGTACGAGCAGTACTTC
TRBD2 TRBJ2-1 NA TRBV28 CASSLISLGRGRAWEQFF TGTGCCAGCAGTTTAATCTCGTTAGGTCGCGGGAGGGCCTGGGAGCAGTTCTTC
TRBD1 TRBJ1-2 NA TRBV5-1 CASSLGDRELYGYTF TGCGCCAGCAGCTTGGGGGACAGAGAACTCTATGGCTACACCTTC
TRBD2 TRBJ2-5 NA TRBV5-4 CASSLAGGETQYF TGTGCCAGCAGTCTAGCGGGAGGAGAGACCCAGTACTTC
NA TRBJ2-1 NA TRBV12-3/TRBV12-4 CASSSQGRHEQFF TGTGCCAGCAGTTCACAGGGGAGGCATGAGCAGTTCTTC
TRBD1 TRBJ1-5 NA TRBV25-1 CASSDPAKGADQPQHF TGTGCCAGCAGTGACCCCGCGAAGGGGGCGGATCAGCCCCAGCATTTT
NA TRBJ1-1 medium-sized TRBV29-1 CSVEIYRHMNTEAFF TGCAGCGTTGAAATCTATCGCCATATGAACACTGAAGCTTTCTTT
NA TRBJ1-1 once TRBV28 CASSLRDTEAFF TGTGCCAGCAGTTTGCGGGACACTGAAGCTTTCTTT
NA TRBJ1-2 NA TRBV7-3 CASSLMRGGDYGYTF TGTGCCAGCAGCTTAATGAGGGGAGGTGACTATGGCTACACCTTC
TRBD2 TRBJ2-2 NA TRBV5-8 CASSLAWTSVNTGELFF TGTGCCAGCAGCTTGGCTTGGACTAGCGTGAACACCGGGGAGCTGTTTTTT